Each of the 17 T cell receptor beta chains below was sequenced from the same sample in a study of T cell responses to AZD1222 COVID-19 vaccine. The repertoire was sequenced with immunoSEQ multiplex PCR; TCRdb's copy has only in-frame clones and lacks some. This sample yields roughly 200,000 clones, of which about 92% are seen a single time; roughly 1.3% belongs to the top ten. Sequencing used peripheral blood, obtained on day 0 of AZD1222 vaccination. The origin of the receptors is an adult in good health.

The gene calls are TRBV7-3 and TRBJ2-1; 7 bases are a match to TRBD1. Germline V CDR1 and CDR2: SGHTA, FQGTGA. The CDR3 sequence is 17 residues long. V lost 4 bases to trimming and J lost 8 bases; unmatched junction nucleotides: 17. The CDR3 nucleotides read TGTGCCAGCAGCTCAGCTCCATGGACAGGAGTATTGGATGAGCAGTTCTTC. It codes for CASSSAPWTGVLDEQFF.

The chain recombines TRBV6-1 with TRBJ1-4; no definite D call. CDR3 length: 13 residues. Germline loops: CDR1 MNHNS, CDR2 SASEGT. Trimming pared 1 base from V and 8 bases from J, leaving 8 bases between. The CDR3 DNA follows: TGTGCCAGCAGTGAAGTACGTAGGGAAAAACTGTTTTTT. Protein product: CASSEVRREKLFF.

The chain combines TRBV6-5 with TRBJ1-6; the D gene is possibly TRBD1 (5 bases). Germline V CDR1 and CDR2: MNHEY, SVGAGI. The CDR3 extends over 15 amino acids. V was cut by 2 bases and J by 9 bases, with 14 bases left in between. The CDR3 coding sequence is TGTGCCAGCAGTTACATCAGGCAGGGTGGTTCACCCCTCCACTTT. Its protein product is CASSYIRQGGSPLHF.

The chain's CDR3 is CASSGTSGARGTDTQYF. The CDR3 region has the DNA TGCGCCAGCAGTGGTACTAGCGGGGCCCGGGGCACAGATACGCAGTATTTT. V is TRBV10-1 and J is TRBJ2-3, with 10 bases identical to TRBD2. Per the germline V gene, CDR1 is WNHNN and CDR2 is SYGVQD (reference sequence). The V gene end was trimmed by 4 bases and the J gene end by 1 base; junction bases not matched to a gene: 8. The CDR3 is 17 amino acids.

The CDR3 DNA reads TGCGCCAGCAGCCAAAAGGGGACAGGAGAGAACTATGGCTACACCTTC. The encoded protein is CASSQKGTGENYGYTF. J is TRBJ1-2 and V is TRBV4-1; TRBD1 aligns across 8 bases. This CDR3 has 16 amino acids. The junction had 7 bases not matched to a gene; V was cut back by 2 bases and J by 2 bases. Germline values: CDR1 MGHRA, CDR2 YSYEKL.

The chain links TRBV14 to TRBJ2-3; 12 bases agree with TRBD2. CDR1 SGHDN and CDR2 FVKESK come from the germline V gene. The V and J ends lost 7 bases and 5 bases, in that order; junction bases with no gene match: 19. The CDR3 runs 19 residues. CDR3 in DNA: TGTGCCAGCATCTATAGGCTAGCGGGGGGGCCGGGGTCGGAAGATACGCAGTATTTT. As protein: CASIYRLAGGPGSEDTQYF.

V usage is TRBV7-9 and J usage is TRBJ1-5; D is unresolved. The germline CDR1 and CDR2 sequences are SEHNR and FQNEAQ (reference sequence). V lost 5 bases to trimming and J lost 3 bases, with 11 bases between them. The CDR3 extends over 14 amino acids. CDR3: CASSVNGVNQPQHF. CDR3 coding DNA: TGTGCCAGCAGCGTAAACGGGGTCAATCAGCCCCAGCATTTT.

This chain connects TRBV15 to TRBJ2-5, with D unresolved. Germline loops: CDR1 LNHNV, CDR2 YYDKDF (reference sequence). This CDR3 region has 15 residues. The V end lost 0 bases, the J end lost 5 bases, and 13 bases lay between the germline ends. The CDR3 DNA follows: TGTGCCACCAGCAGAGATCAGACCCCGATCGAGACCCAGTACTTC. It specifies CATSRDQTPIETQYF.

The chain combines TRBV5-1 with TRBJ1-5; 8 bases align to TRBD1. The CDR3 spans 15 residues. Germline V gene data show CDR1 as SGHRS and CDR2 as YFSETQ. V trimming: 4 bases; J trimming: 3 bases; junction bases outside the gene matches: 6. The CDR3 here is CASSQGTGNNQPQHF. DNA for the CDR3: TGCGCCAGCAGCCAAGGGACAGGTAACAATCAGCCCCAGCATTTT.

The rearrangement joins TRBV14 to TRBJ1-6; D perhaps matches TRBD1 (6 bases). The CDR3 extends over 14 amino acids. V was pared by 6 bases and J by 6 bases, with 12 bases between. CDR1 is SGHDN, CDR2 FVKESK, per germline. This chain's CDR3 is CASSLRGGNSPLHF. CDR3 DNA: TGTGCCAGCAGTCTCAGGGGAGGTAATTCACCCCTCCACTTT.

The CDR3 region is CASSARSGGSGAQYF. CDR3 in DNA: TGTGCCAGCAGCGCGCGTAGCGGGGGGTCTGGCGCGCAGTATTTT. The chain uses TRBV7-2 and TRBJ2-3; 10 bases agree with TRBD2. The ends lost 5 bases at V and 10 bases at J; junction bases unmatched: 12. Germline V gene lookup returns CDR1 SGHTA and CDR2 FQGNSA. This CDR3 comprises 15 residues.

This sequence joins TRBV27 and TRBJ1-5; 9 nucleotides line up with TRBD1. Trimming cost V 4 bases and J 5 bases; bases outside gene matches: 9. Germline V gene data show CDR1 as MNHEY and CDR2 as SMNVEV (reference sequence). This CDR3 is 16 amino acids long. This CDR3 reads CASSSKFRDRDQPQHF. DNA for the CDR3: TGTGCCAGCAGTTCGAAGTTCCGGGACAGGGATCAGCCCCAGCATTTT.

As DNA, the CDR3 is TGTGCCAGCACTAAGGACCGAAGAGAGCAGTTCTTC. Translated: CASTKDRREQFF. V and J are TRBV2 and TRBJ2-1, with D unresolved. Trimming took off 7 bases at V and 10 bases at J, with 14 bases between the two ends. CDR3 size: 12 residues. Germline lookup yields CDR1 SNHLY and CDR2 FYNNEI.

The chain combines TRBV6-5 with TRBJ2-3; no firm D call. This CDR3 comprises 14 residues. V was shortened by 2 bases and J by 1 base, with 7 bases between the two germline ends. Germline CDR1 and CDR2: MNHEY and SVGAGI. The CDR3 DNA reads TGTGCCAGCAGTTACGGGCGAGGCACAGATACGCAGTATTTT. Translation gives CASSYGRGTDTQYF.

On this clone: The sample has other DNA sequences that encode this CDR3 too. This sequence joins TRBV12-3 or TRBV12-4 and TRBJ1-2; D is perhaps TRBD1 (5 bases). CDR3 size: 11 residues. Deletions cut 1 base from V and 8 bases from J, with 5 bases between. The CDR3 region is CASSLGGGYTF. The CDR3 nucleotides read TGTGCCAGCAGTTTAGGGGGGGGCTACACCTTC.

This clone was detected once. The V gene is TRBV7-9, the J gene TRBJ2-5; TRBD1 is a possible D gene (6 bases). The ends were cut back, 1 base at V and 2 bases at J, with 14 bases in the middle. The CDR3 covers 16 residues. CDR1 is SEHNR and CDR2 is FQNEAQ in the germline V gene (reference sequence). The CDR3 loop reads CASSLGRWTAQETQYF. The CDR3 bases are TGTGCCAGCAGCTTAGGTCGTTGGACAGCGCAAGAGACCCAGTACTTC.

This clone was observed a few times. The rearrangement uses TRBV29-1 and TRBJ2-7; a possible D gene is TRBD1 (6 bases). V was shortened by 2 bases and J by 5 bases, with 13 bases between the two germline ends. In germline, CDR1 is SQVTM, CDR2 ANQGSEA. This CDR3 comprises 13 residues. The CDR3 region has the DNA TGCAGCGTTGAACAGGGGCGGGTAAACGAGCAGTACTTC. Amino acids: CSVEQGRVNEQYF.